This T cell receptor (beta chain) was recovered during a study of blood T cells in healthy people across ages. The CDR3 covers 12 residues. Germline V gene lookup returns CDR1 DFQATT and CDR2 SNEGSKA (reference sequence). Using a J-beta primer mix together with a sample-barcoded 5' primer, a second PCR was run for roughly 6 to 11 cycles. TCRdb reprocessed the 5' RACE reads via MiXCR and lists one record per CDR3 protein. The table lists about 760,000 distinct CDR3 sequences, roughly three fifths of them singletons. This chain links TRBV20-1 with TRBJ2-3; D is ambiguous. Sequenced sample: blood. This sequence originates from a man in his forties in good health. The CDR3 loop is CSADDHDDTQYF. The DNA for the CDR3 is TGCAGCGCTGACGACCACGATGATACGCAGTATTTT.